These T cell receptor beta chains were read from a single sample in a study of cytomegalovirus exposure and HLA in healthy donors. Some clones are missing from TCRdb's copy, which holds only in-frame ones; the method was immunoSEQ multiplex PCR. Of about 140,000 clones in the sample, roughly 86% are singletons; the top ten hold around 3%. Sequencing input: PBMCs. These receptors were obtained from a young man in good health and CMV-seropositive. CDR3s include the opening cysteine and the closing phenylalanine or tryptophan. D genes are given only for firm matches. Not every row has a clone size; where given, it reads once, few, many or a size class.

D: NA
J: TRBJ2-1
length: 12
V: TRBV28
size: NA
DNA: TGTGCCAGCAGAGGCGGCTACAATGAGCAGTTCTTC
CDR3: CASRGGYNEQFF

D: TRBD2
J: TRBJ2-5
length: 16
V: TRBV5-1
size: NA
DNA: TGCGCCAGCAGAGTGGCGGGAGCCTTCTTACAAGAGACCCAGTACTTC
CDR3: CASRVAGAFLQETQYF

D: TRBD2
J: TRBJ2-3
length: 16
V: TRBV6-1
size: NA
DNA: TGTGCCAGCAGTGACCGACTAGCGGGACCACAGGATACGCAGTATTTT
CDR3: CASSDRLAGPQDTQYF

D: NA
J: TRBJ1-1
length: 11
V: TRBV9
size: NA
DNA: TGTGCCAGCAGCCCGGGACTGTCCGCTTTCTTT
CDR3: CASSPGLSAFF

D: NA
J: TRBJ1-1
length: 19
V: TRBV13
size: NA
DNA: TGTGCCAGCAGCTCAGAGCCCAGCCCCAGGGCAGAAGTGAGTACTGAAGCTTTCTTT
CDR3: CASSSEPSPRAEVSTEAFF

D: TRBD1
J: TRBJ1-2
length: 15
V: TRBV5-1
size: once
DNA: TGCGCCAGCAGCGCTGCATCACAGGGGCTCTATGGCTACACCTTC
CDR3: CASSAASQGLYGYTF

D: NA
J: TRBJ1-6
length: 15
V: TRBV4-1
size: NA
DNA: TGCGCCAGCAGCCAAGATTGGGGGGGTAATTCACCCCTCCACTTT
CDR3: CASSQDWGGNSPLHF

D: TRBD1
J: TRBJ2-5
length: 14
V: TRBV6-5
size: NA
DNA: TGTGCCAGCAGAAGAAGACAGGGACGAGAGACCCAGTACTTC
CDR3: CASRRRQGRETQYF

D: TRBD1
J: TRBJ1-2
length: 16
V: TRBV5-1
size: NA
DNA: TGCGCCAGCAGCAGGGACAGGGGTATAAGTCCCTATGGCTACACCTTC
CDR3: CASSRDRGISPYGYTF

D: NA
J: TRBJ1-5
length: 15
V: TRBV28
size: NA
DNA: TGTGCCAGCGGTCCCGGGGGGCTCGCAAATCAGCCCCAGCATTTT
CDR3: CASGPGGLANQPQHF

D: TRBD2
J: TRBJ2-1
length: 15
V: TRBV10-2
size: NA
DNA: TGCGCCAGCAGCGCCGGGGCTAGCGGGAAGCGTGAGCAGTTCTTC
CDR3: CASSAGASGKREQFF

D: NA
J: TRBJ2-2
length: 14
V: TRBV7-7
size: NA
DNA: TGTGCTAGCAGCTCCAGGGGAGTCACCGGGGAGCTGTTTTTT
CDR3: CASSSRGVTGELFF

D: NA
J: TRBJ2-3
length: 12
V: TRBV6-6
size: NA
DNA: TGTGCCACCGAACGGAGCCCAGATACGCAGTATTTT
CDR3: CATERSPDTQYF

D: NA
J: TRBJ2-7
length: 14
V: TRBV9
size: NA
DNA: TGTGCCAGCAGCGTTGCTTCTAGCTCCTACGAGCAGTACTTC
CDR3: CASSVASSSYEQYF

D: TRBD2
J: TRBJ2-2
length: 16
V: TRBV29-1
size: NA
DNA: TGCAGCGCTCAGGGACTAGCGGGAGCTGGGGCCGGGGAGCTGTTTTTT
CDR3: CSAQGLAGAGAGELFF

D: NA
J: TRBJ2-7
length: 16
V: TRBV19
size: NA
DNA: TGTGCCAGTAGCCCCGGGGACAAGGCCCTCGACTACGAGCAGTACTTC
CDR3: CASSPGDKALDYEQYF

D: NA
J: TRBJ1-1
length: 15
V: TRBV2
size: NA
DNA: TGTGCCAGCAGTGAGTTGAGAGGAATGAACACTGAAGCTTTCTTT
CDR3: CASSELRGMNTEAFF

D: NA
J: TRBJ2-7
length: 12
V: TRBV11-3
size: NA
DNA: TGTGCCAGCAGCTCGACAGGAGACGAGCAGTACTTC
CDR3: CASSSTGDEQYF

D: TRBD1
J: TRBJ1-5
length: 15
V: TRBV5-1
size: once
DNA: TGCGCCAGCAGCGTAGGGACAGGGGACGGGCAGCCCCAGCATTTT
CDR3: CASSVGTGDGQPQHF

D: TRBD2
J: TRBJ2-5
length: 15
V: TRBV7-8
size: NA
DNA: TGTGCCAGCAGCTTAGCGGCGGGAGGGGGGGAGACCCAGTACTTC
CDR3: CASSLAAGGGETQYF